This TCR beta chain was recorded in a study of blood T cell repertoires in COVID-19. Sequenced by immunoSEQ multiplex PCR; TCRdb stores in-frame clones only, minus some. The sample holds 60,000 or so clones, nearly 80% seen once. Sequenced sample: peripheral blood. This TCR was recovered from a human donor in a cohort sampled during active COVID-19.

The CDR3 loop is CASSNPWGSGRSYEQYF. CDR3 sequence (DNA): TGCGCCAGCAGCAACCCCTGGGGTAGCGGGAGATCCTACGAGCAGTACTTC. The genes are TRBV4-1 and TRBJ2-7; 9 bases align to TRBD2. The germline V gene encodes CDR1 MGHRA and CDR2 YSYEKL. This CDR3 contains 17 residues. J lost 1 base, V lost 5 bases, and 12 bases had no gene match.